The 32 T cell receptor beta chains below all came from one sample that was sequenced in a study of control samples from healthy donors and cancer patients. The repertoire was sequenced with immunoSEQ multiplex PCR; TCRdb's copy has only in-frame clones and lacks some. The sample carries tens of thousands of clones, roughly 92% recorded once. Sequenced: PBMCs. The receptors were gathered from a man younger than 40 with colorectal cancer.

The rearrangement joins TRBV3-1 (or the pseudogene TRBV3-2) to TRBJ2-7; D is uncertain. The CDR3 runs 17 residues. Per germline, CDR1 LGHDT and CDR2 YNNKEL (reference sequence). V was trimmed by 7 bases and J by 2 bases, leaving 24 bases between them. The DNA of the CDR3 is TGTGCCAGCACGGATCTTCACCCTATTCGCTTAACCTACGAGCAGTACGTC. Protein product: CASTDLHPIRLTYEQYV.

The V gene is TRBV11-2, the J gene TRBJ1-6; the D gene is possibly TRBD1 (5 bases). The CDR3 runs 16 residues. Germline V CDR1 and CDR2: SGHAT, FQNNGV. Trimming shortened V by 1 base and J by 7 bases, and 14 bases separated the two germline ends. The CDR3: CASSLGAGPLNSPLHF. The CDR3 region has the DNA TGTGCCAGCAGCTTAGGGGCGGGGCCTTTAAATTCACCCCTCCACTTT.

The chain combines TRBV27 with TRBJ1-6; possibly TRBD1 for D (6 bases). V lost 2 bases, J lost 5 bases, and 10 bases lay in between. Germline CDR1 MNHEY, CDR2 SMNVEV (reference sequence). CDR3 length equals 15 residues. This chain's CDR3 is CASSLMGADNSPLHF. The CDR3, as DNA: TGTGCCAGCAGTTTAATGGGGGCAGATAATTCACCCCTCCACTTT.

The chain joins TRBV3-1 (or the pseudogene TRBV3-2) to TRBJ2-7; D possibly corresponds to TRBD2 (6 bases). V shed 4 bases and J shed 0 bases, with 7 bases lying between them. This CDR3 has 13 residues. The germline CDR1 and CDR2 sequences are LGHDT and YNNKEL (reference sequence). CDR3 region: CASSPGSSYEQYF. CDR3 coding DNA: TGTGCCAGCAGCCCCGGGAGCTCCTACGAGCAGTACTTC.

This chain joins TRBV4-2 and TRBJ2-1; tentatively, D is TRBD1 or TRBD2 (6 bases each). In germline, CDR1 is LGHNA, CDR2 YNFKEQ. The CDR3 extends over 16 amino acids. V lost 2 bases, J lost 7 bases, and 18 bases lay in between. The CDR3 DNA reads TGTGCCAGCAGCCAACTACAGGGAGGTAGTCGGAATGAGCAGTTCTTC. This gives the protein CASSQLQGGSRNEQFF.

The rearrangement joins TRBV24-1 to TRBJ2-1; 14 bases match TRBD2. Per the germline V gene, CDR1 is KGHDR and CDR2 is SFDVKD. The CDR3 sequence is 16 residues long. V was clipped by 3 bases and J by 10 bases; unmatched bases: 7. CDR3 in DNA: TGTGCCACCAGTGATCGACTAGCGGGGGGGCGGAGAGAGCAGTTCTTC. The encoded protein is CATSDRLAGGRREQFF.

The rearrangement joins TRBV3-1 (or the pseudogene TRBV3-2) to TRBJ2-1, with 8 bases lining up with TRBD2. The trim removed 4 bases at V and 3 bases at J, leaving 5 bases unmatched. The CDR3 runs 15 residues. The germline V gene has CDR1 LGHDT and CDR2 YNNKEL (reference sequence). The CDR3 region is CASSRAGEGYNEQFF. The CDR3 nucleotides read TGTGCCAGCAGCCGAGCGGGGGAAGGCTACAATGAGCAGTTCTTC.

V gene TRBV5-1 combines with J gene TRBJ1-2; TRBD1 aligns across 7 bases. The V gene end was trimmed by 3 bases and the J gene end by 2 bases; junction bases not matched to a gene: 4. Looked up from germline, CDR1 is SGHRS and CDR2 is YFSETQ. The CDR3 has 14 residues. The CDR3 reads CASSSGGVNYGYTF. The CDR3 DNA reads TGCGCCAGCAGCTCAGGGGGAGTCAACTATGGCTACACCTTC.

V gene TRBV5-1 combines with J gene TRBJ2-1; D is undetermined. CDR1 and CDR2 from the germline V gene are SGHRS and YFSETQ. The CDR3 extends over 15 amino acids. Trimming pared 1 base from V and 1 base from J, leaving 9 bases between. The CDR3 protein is CASSLSQGSYNEQFF. The CDR3 region has the DNA TGCGCCAGCAGCTTGAGTCAAGGTTCCTACAATGAGCAGTTCTTC.

The chain links TRBV18 to TRBJ1-2, with a possible D match to TRBD1 (6 bases). The CDR3 is 14 residues long. Trimming pared 0 bases from V and 8 bases from J, leaving 13 bases between. The germline V gene encodes CDR1 KGHSH and CDR2 LQKENI. The CDR3 loop is CASSPPVVGAGYTF. The CDR3 DNA follows: TGTGCCAGCTCACCACCGGTGGTGGGGGCCGGCTACACCTTC.

As DNA, the CDR3 is TGTGCCAGCCGACGACAGGGGGCCCGCACAGATACGCAGTATTTT. Translation gives CASRRQGARTDTQYF. This rearrangement joins TRBV27 to TRBJ2-3; TRBD1 agrees at 10 bases. V lost 8 bases, J lost 1 base, and 6 bases stayed unmatched. Germline V gives CDR1 MNHEY, CDR2 SMNVEV (reference sequence). This CDR3 is 15 amino acids long.

The rearrangement links TRBV9 to TRBJ1-4; weak D call: TRBD1 (5 bases). The ends were cut back, 0 bases at V and 8 bases at J, with 14 bases in the middle. This CDR3 is 15 amino acids long. Looked up from germline, CDR1 is SGDLS and CDR2 is YYNGEE. Here the CDR3 reads CASSVGGRGWEKLFF. The CDR3 nucleotides are TGTGCCAGCAGCGTAGGGGGCCGCGGGTGGGAAAAACTGTTTTTT.

The chain carries TRBV14 and TRBJ1-4; 8 nucleotides align to TRBD1. The ends lost 5 bases at V and 7 bases at J; junction bases unmatched: 6. Germline CDR1 is SGHDN and CDR2 is FVKESK. CDR3 length: 14 residues. CDR3 in amino acids: CASSDQGAFEKLFF. As DNA, the CDR3 is TGTGCCAGCAGCGATCAGGGGGCTTTTGAAAAACTGTTTTTT. Full variable domain (missing parts from reference TRBV14 and TRBJ1-4): EAGVTQFPSHSVIEKGQTVTLRCDPISGHDNLYWYRRVMGKEIKFLLHFVKESKQDESGMPNNRFLAERTGGTYSTLKVQPAELEDSGVYFCASSDQGAFEKLFFGSGTQLSVL.

J is TRBJ1-1 and V is TRBV5-4; perhaps TRBD1 as D (5 bases). This CDR3 is 16 amino acids long. Germline CDR1 and CDR2: SGHNT and YYREEE (reference sequence). V lost 1 base and J 0 bases, leaving 13 bases between the germline ends. The CDR3 region is CASSLRGALMNTEAFF. CDR3 coding DNA: TGTGCCAGCAGCTTGCGAGGGGCCCTGATGAACACTGAAGCTTTCTTT.

This rearrangement joins TRBV5-4 to TRBJ2-7; tentatively, D is TRBD2 (5 bases). Germline values: CDR1 SGHNT, CDR2 YYREEE (reference sequence). V was shortened by 4 bases and J by 4 bases, with 15 bases between the two germline ends. This CDR3 contains 14 residues. CDR3 sequence reads: CASSLTGISYEQYF. CDR3 nucleotides: TGTGCCAGCAGCCTTACCGGGATCTCTTACGAGCAGTACTTC.

The V call is TRBV19, the J call TRBJ1-6; D is undetermined. Germline CDR1 reads LNHDA; CDR2 reads SQIVND (reference sequence). V was pared by 1 base and J by 7 bases, with 14 bases between. This CDR3 comprises 16 residues. The CDR3 DNA sequence: TGTGCCAGTAGTATAGGTCGCAGCTGGATCAATTCACCCCTCCACTTT. Its translation is CASSIGRSWINSPLHF.

The rearrangement links TRBV5-1 to TRBJ2-1, with D possibly TRBD2 on 6 matching bases. Trimming cost V 6 bases and J 0 bases, with 16 bases left between them. Germline CDR1 SGHRS, CDR2 YFSETQ. The CDR3 is 16 residues long. The CDR3 nucleotides read TGCGCCAGCATGGAGGGGATTACGAGCTCCTACAATGAGCAGTTCTTC. Translating it yields CASMEGITSSYNEQFF.

V gene TRBV10-3 combines with J gene TRBJ2-1; D uncertain. The CDR3 totals 13 residues. Germline V gene lookup returns CDR1 ENHRY and CDR2 SYGVKD. V dropped 2 bases and J dropped 12 bases, with 14 bases sitting between them. CDR3 DNA sequence: TGTGCCATCAGTGAGCCCTTTTATGACGGGCAGTTCTTC. It translates to CAISEPFYDGQFF.

The J gene is TRBJ2-3, the V gene TRBV6-5; 8 bases map to TRBD2. Germline assignment: CDR1 MNHEY and CDR2 SVGAGI. The CDR3 extends over 15 amino acids. J lost 1 base, V lost 6 bases, and 6 bases had no gene match. CDR3 region: CASSPGRVGTDTQYF. As DNA, the CDR3 is TGTGCCAGCAGCCCCGGGAGGGTTGGCACAGATACGCAGTATTTT.

The chain links TRBV18 to TRBJ1-5; 7 bases align to TRBD1. The CDR3 spans 19 residues. Germline values: CDR1 KGHSH, CDR2 LQKENI. With V trimmed by 3 bases and J by 1 base, 15 bases remained unmatched. The CDR3 DNA sequence: TGTGCCAGCTCACCGGAGGGACAGCTTCTCGGTCGGAGCAATCAGCCCCAGCATTTT. Translated: CASSPEGQLLGRSNQPQHF.

This chain connects TRBV14 to TRBJ2-4; 9 nucleotides match TRBD1. From germline, CDR1 is SGHDN and CDR2 FVKESK. The trim removed 2 bases at V and 6 bases at J, leaving 5 bases unmatched. CDR3 length equals 15 residues. The CDR3 DNA reads TGTGCCAGCAGCCAAATAACAGGGGGCTTAAACATTCAGTACTTC. It codes for CASSQITGGLNIQYF.

This clone showed up just once. V usage is TRBV5-1 and J usage is TRBJ1-4, with no clear D. V was shortened by 0 bases and J by 6 bases, with 9 bases between the two germline ends. Germline lookup yields CDR1 SGHRS and CDR2 YFSETQ. The CDR3 runs to 14 residues. CDR3 nucleotide sequence: TGCGCCAGCAGCTTGGCTTCTAGGGATGAAAAACTGTTTTTT. It encodes CASSLASRDEKLFF. Complete variable domain (other parts from reference TRBV5-1 and TRBJ1-4): KAGVTQTPRYLIKTRGQQVTLSCSPISGHRSVSWYQQTPGQGLQFLFEYFSETQRNKGNFPGRFSGRQFSNSRSEMNVSTLELGDSALYLCASSLASRDEKLFFGSGTQLSVL.

This clone was picked up one time. In DNA form, the CDR3 reads TGCAGCGCTATAGACTTGGGTATAGGGTTTAACTATGGCTACACCTTC. Protein sequence: CSAIDLGIGFNYGYTF. The chain couples TRBV29-1 to TRBJ1-2; D ambiguous. Germline lookup yields CDR1 SQVTM and CDR2 ANQGSEA. Trimming shortened V by 7 bases and J by 1 base, and 22 bases separated the two germline ends. The CDR3 runs to 16 residues.

The J gene is TRBJ1-6, the V gene TRBV7-2; 9 bases match TRBD1. The V and J ends lost 3 bases and 5 bases, in that order; junction bases with no gene match: 2. The CDR3 has 15 residues. CDR1 and CDR2 (germline): SGHTA, FQGNSA. The CDR3 region is CASSFDRGNNSPLHF. The CDR3, as DNA: TGTGCCAGCAGCTTCGACAGGGGGAATAATTCACCCCTCCACTTT. Full variable domain (rest looked up from reference TRBV7-2 and TRBJ1-6): GAGVSQSPSNKVTEKGKDVELRCDPISGHTALYWYRQSLGQGLEFLIYFQGNSAPDKSGLPSDRFSAERTGGSVSTLTIQRTQQEDSAVYLCASSFDRGNNSPLHFGNGTRLTVT.

This clone was recorded only once. The chain is built from TRBV6-6 and TRBJ2-1; 9 nucleotides match TRBD2. The germline V gene encodes CDR1 MNHNY and CDR2 SVGAGI (reference sequence). Trimming cost V 4 bases and J 4 bases; bases outside gene matches: 5. The CDR3 has 15 amino acids. CDR3 in amino acids: CASSLTSGLYNEQFF. The CDR3 DNA is TGTGCCAGCAGTTTGACTAGCGGACTTTACAATGAGCAGTTCTTC.

This rearrangement joins TRBV5-6 to TRBJ2-4; no clear D gene. Between the trimmed V and J ends, which lost 6 bases and 0 bases, there was a span of 16 bases. The CDR3 is made up of 16 amino acids. Germline CDR1 SGHDT, CDR2 YYEEEE. Written as DNA, the CDR3 is TGTGCCAGCACCGATGCTGCAATACTAGCCAAAAACATTCAGTACTTC. This gives the protein CASTDAAILAKNIQYF. The whole variable domain, remainder taken from reference TRBV5-6 and TRBJ2-4, is DAGVTQSPTHLIKTRGQQVTLRCSPKSGHDTVSWYQQALGQGPQFIFQYYEEEERQRGNFPDRFSGHQFPNYSSELNVNALLLGDSALYLCASTDAAILAKNIQYFGAGTRLSVL.

This clone showed up just once. The rearrangement uses TRBV7-9 and TRBJ1-1; TRBD1 might be the D (6 bases). There are 13 residues in the CDR3. Trimming removed 5 bases from V and 5 bases from J, with 12 bases in between. Germline lookup yields CDR1 SEHNR and CDR2 FQNEAQ (reference sequence). In DNA, the CDR3 is TGTGCCAGCAGCCCCCGGACAGTTACTGAAGCTTTCTTT. This encodes CASSPRTVTEAFF.

V is TRBV2 and J is TRBJ2-2; unclear D gene. Germline lookup yields CDR1 SNHLY and CDR2 FYNNEI. The CDR3 extends over 16 amino acids. The V end lost 3 bases, the J end lost 0 bases, and 11 bases lay between the germline ends. The CDR3 sequence: CASSDRRKANTGELFF. The DNA for the CDR3 is TGTGCCAGCAGTGACCGACGGAAAGCGAACACCGGGGAGCTGTTTTTT.

The chain is built from TRBV18 and TRBJ1-3; D may be TRBD1 (5 bases). The CDR3 covers 17 residues. Germline CDR1 and CDR2: KGHSH and LQKENI. The germline V and J ends were trimmed by 0 bases and 4 bases, with 16 bases remaining between them. The CDR3 protein is CASSPPGRPRAGNTIYF. The CDR3 bases are TGTGCCAGCTCACCACCGGGACGTCCAAGAGCGGGAAACACCATATATTTT.

The rearrangement links TRBV4-1 to TRBJ1-2; 7 nucleotides agree with TRBD1. Germline values: CDR1 MGHRA, CDR2 YSYEKL. With 0 bases clipped from V and 5 bases from J, the junction kept 6 bases outside the gene matches. There are 15 residues in the CDR3. The CDR3 DNA follows: TGCGCCAGCAGCCAAGAAGAGACAGGGAGTTATGGCTACACCTTC. Protein: CASSQEETGSYGYTF.

J is TRBJ1-1 and V is TRBV4-1; TRBD1 might be the D (6 bases). CDR1 MGHRA and CDR2 YSYEKL come from the germline V gene. The CDR3 runs 16 residues. Trimming left V 1 base short and J 6 bases short, with 18 bases between. The CDR3 nucleotides read TGCGCCAGCAGCCAAGGGCCAAGGGGGGGCAGGGCTGAAGCTTTCTTT. Its protein is CASSQGPRGGRAEAFF.

The CDR3 spells CASSVEGNSNQPQHF. CDR3 in DNA: TGTGCCAGCAGCGTTGAGGGCAATAGCAATCAGCCCCAGCATTTT. The chain links TRBV9 to TRBJ1-5; D is unclear. Trimming removed 2 bases from V and 0 bases from J, with 9 bases in between. CDR3 size: 15 residues. Germline V gene data show CDR1 as SGDLS and CDR2 as YYNGEE.